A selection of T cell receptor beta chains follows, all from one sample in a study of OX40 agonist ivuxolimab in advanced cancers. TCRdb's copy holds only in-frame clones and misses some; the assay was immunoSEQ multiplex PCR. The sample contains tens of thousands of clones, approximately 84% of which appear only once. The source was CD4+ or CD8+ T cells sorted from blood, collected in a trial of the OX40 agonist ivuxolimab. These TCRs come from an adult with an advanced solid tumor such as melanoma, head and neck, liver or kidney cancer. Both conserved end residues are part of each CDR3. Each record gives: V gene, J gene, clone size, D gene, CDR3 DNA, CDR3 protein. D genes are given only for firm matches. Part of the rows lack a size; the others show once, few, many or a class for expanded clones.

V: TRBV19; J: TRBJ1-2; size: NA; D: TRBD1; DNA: TGTGCCAGTAGTATGACAGGGTCCTCGAGTGGCTACACCTTC; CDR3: CASSMTGSSSGYTF
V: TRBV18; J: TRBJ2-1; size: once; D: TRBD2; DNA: TGTGCCAGCTCCCCTAGCGGGAGTTTAGGTGAGCAGTTCTTC; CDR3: CASSPSGSLGEQFF
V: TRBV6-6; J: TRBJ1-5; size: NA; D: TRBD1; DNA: TGTGCCAGCAGCCCGAGGGGGCGAGGAAATCAGCCCCAGCATTTT; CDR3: CASSPRGRGNQPQHF
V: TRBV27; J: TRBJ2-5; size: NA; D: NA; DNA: TGTGCCAGCAGTTATACCGGCGTAGGAGAGACCCAGTACTTC; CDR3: CASSYTGVGETQYF
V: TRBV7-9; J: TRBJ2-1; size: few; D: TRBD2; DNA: TGTGCCAGCAGCAAACGGGGGGGCAAAGGGGATGAGCAGTTCTTC; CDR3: CASSKRGGKGDEQFF
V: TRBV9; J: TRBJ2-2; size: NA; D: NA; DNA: TGTGCCAGCAGCGCCTCCGAAAAGGGGACTTCCGGGGAGCTGTTTTTT; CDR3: CASSASEKGTSGELFF
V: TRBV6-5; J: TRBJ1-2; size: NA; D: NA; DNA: TGTGCCAGCAGTTACTCGGAGGGCTTGGCGAACTATGGCTACACCTTC; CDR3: CASSYSEGLANYGYTF
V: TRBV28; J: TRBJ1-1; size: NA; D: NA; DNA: TGTGCCAGCAGTTTTACTGAAGCTTTCTTT; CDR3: CASSFTEAFF
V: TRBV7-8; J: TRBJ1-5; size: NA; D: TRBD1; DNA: TGTGCCAGCAGCTTAGGACAGGGGGCTCGCAATCAGCCCCAGCATTTT; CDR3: CASSLGQGARNQPQHF
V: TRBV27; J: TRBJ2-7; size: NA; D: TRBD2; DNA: TGTGCCAGCAGTCCCCCGGGGGGGCGCGAGCAGTACTTC; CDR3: CASSPPGGREQYF
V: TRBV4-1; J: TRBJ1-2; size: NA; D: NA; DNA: TGCGCCAGCAGCCAAGACCCACTGGCTGACTACACCTTC; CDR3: CASSQDPLADYTF
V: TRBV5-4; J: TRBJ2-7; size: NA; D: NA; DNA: TGTGCCAGCAGCCCGGACAGTACCTACGAGCAGTACTTC; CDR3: CASSPDSTYEQYF
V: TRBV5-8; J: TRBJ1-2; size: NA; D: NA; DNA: TGTGCCAGCACCATTCCGGCGGGGGCAGACTATGGCTACACCTTC; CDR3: CASTIPAGADYGYTF
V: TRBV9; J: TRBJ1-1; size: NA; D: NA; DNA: TGTGCCAGCAGCGAGTGGACTGGGAACACTGAAGCTTTCTTT; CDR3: CASSEWTGNTEAFF
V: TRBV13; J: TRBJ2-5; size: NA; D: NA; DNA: TGTGCCAGCAGCTCCCGGGGTAGCGGACAAGAGACCCAGTACTTC; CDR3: CASSSRGSGQETQYF
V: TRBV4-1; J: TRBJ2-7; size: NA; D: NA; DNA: TGCGCCAGCAGCCAAGAAGTGGATTCCTACGAGCAGTACTTC; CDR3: CASSQEVDSYEQYF
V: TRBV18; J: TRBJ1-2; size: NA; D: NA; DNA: TGTGCCAGCTCACCATCGGGGGCGCTGTATGGCTACACCTTC; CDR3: CASSPSGALYGYTF
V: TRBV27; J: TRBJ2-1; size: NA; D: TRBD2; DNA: TGTGCCAGCAGTTTTCGTACTAGCGGGAGCGCTGAGCAGTTCTTC; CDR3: CASSFRTSGSAEQFF
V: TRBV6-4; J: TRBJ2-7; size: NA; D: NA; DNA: TGTGCCAGCAGTGACGAGCCCCAGAACGAGCAGTACTTC; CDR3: CASSDEPQNEQYF
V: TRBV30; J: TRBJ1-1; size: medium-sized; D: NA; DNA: TGTGCCTACAGCGGTGGTGGATGGAACACTGAAGCTTTCTTT; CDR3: CAYSGGGWNTEAFF
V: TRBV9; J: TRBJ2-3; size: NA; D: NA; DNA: TGTGCCAGCAGCGTGTCGGGGCCTATCACAGATACGCAGTATTTT; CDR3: CASSVSGPITDTQYF
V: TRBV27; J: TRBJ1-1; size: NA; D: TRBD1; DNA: TGTGCCAGCAGTTTATCAGGGACAGGGGGCACTGAAGCTTTCTTT; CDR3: CASSLSGTGGTEAFF
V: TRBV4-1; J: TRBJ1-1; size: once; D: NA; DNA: TGCGCCAGCAGCCAAGTGGGGGACACTGAAGCTTTCTTT; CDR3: CASSQVGDTEAFF
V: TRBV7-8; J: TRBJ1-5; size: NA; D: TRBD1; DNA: TGTGCCAGCAGCACGTTCGCGGCGAGGGGGCCCAATCAGCCCCAGCATTTT; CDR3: CASSTFAARGPNQPQHF